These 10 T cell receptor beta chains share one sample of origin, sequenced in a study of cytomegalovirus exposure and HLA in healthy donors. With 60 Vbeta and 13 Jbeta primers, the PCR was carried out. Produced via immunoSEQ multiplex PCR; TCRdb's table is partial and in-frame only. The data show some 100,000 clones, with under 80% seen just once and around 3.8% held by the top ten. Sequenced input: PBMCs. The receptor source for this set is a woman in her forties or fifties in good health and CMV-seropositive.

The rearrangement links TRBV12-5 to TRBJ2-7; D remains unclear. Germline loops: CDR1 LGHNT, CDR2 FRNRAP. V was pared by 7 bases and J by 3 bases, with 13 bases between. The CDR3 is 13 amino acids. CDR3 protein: CASAPAGYYEQYF. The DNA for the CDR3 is TGTGCTAGTGCCCCGGCCGGGTACTACGAGCAGTACTTC.

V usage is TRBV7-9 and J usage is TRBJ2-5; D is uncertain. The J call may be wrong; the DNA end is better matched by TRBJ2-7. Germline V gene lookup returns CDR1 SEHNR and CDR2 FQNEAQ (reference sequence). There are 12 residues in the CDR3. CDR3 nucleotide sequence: TGTGCCAGCAGCTCCATACCCTACGAGCAGTACTTC. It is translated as CASSSIPYEQYF.

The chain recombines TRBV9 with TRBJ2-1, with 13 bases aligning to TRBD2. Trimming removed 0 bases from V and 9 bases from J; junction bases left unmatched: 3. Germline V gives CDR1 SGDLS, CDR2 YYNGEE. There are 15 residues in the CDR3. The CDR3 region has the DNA TGTGCCAGCAGCGTAGAAGGACTAGCGGGAGCTGAGCAGTTCTTC. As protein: CASSVEGLAGAEQFF.

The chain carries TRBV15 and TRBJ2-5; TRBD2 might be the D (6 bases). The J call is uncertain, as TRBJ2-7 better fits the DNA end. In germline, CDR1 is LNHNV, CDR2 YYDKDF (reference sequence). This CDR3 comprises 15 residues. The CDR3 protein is CATRAGRDDTYEQYF. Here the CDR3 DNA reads TGTGCCACCAGGGCCGGGCGGGACGATACCTACGAGCAGTACTTC.

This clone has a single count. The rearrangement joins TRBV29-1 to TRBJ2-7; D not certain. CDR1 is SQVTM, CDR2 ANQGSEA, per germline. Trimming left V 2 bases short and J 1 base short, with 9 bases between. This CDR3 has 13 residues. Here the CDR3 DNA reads TGCAGCGTTGAAACTCCTTCGTCCTACGAGCAGTACTTC. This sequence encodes CSVETPSSYEQYF.

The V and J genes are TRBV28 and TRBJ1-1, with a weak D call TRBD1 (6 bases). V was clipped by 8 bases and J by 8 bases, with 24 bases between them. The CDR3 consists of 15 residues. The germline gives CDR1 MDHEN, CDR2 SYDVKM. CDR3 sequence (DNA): TGTGCCAGCTCCCTCGGGGGAGGGGGAGGGTTGGAAGCTTTCTTT. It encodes CASSLGGGGGLEAFF.

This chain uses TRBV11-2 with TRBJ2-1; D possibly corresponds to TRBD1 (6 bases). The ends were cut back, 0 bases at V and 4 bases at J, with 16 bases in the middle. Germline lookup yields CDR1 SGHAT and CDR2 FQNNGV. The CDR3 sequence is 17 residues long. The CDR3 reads CASSLERAAGVYNEQFF. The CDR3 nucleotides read TGTGCCAGCAGCTTAGAAAGGGCGGCAGGGGTTTACAATGAGCAGTTCTTC.

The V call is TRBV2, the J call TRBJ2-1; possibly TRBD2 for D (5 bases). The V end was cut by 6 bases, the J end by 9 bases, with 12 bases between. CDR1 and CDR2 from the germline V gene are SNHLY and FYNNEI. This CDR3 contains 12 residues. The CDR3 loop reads CASSVTRSEQFF. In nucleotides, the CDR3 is TGTGCCAGCAGCGTTACTAGAAGTGAGCAGTTCTTC.

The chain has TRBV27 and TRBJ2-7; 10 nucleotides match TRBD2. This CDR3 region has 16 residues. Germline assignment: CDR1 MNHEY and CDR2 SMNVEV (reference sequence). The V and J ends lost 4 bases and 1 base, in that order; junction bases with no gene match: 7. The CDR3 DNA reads TGTGCCAGCAGTTCTCCGATAGCGGGAGGATCCTACGAGCAGTACTTC. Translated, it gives CASSSPIAGGSYEQYF.

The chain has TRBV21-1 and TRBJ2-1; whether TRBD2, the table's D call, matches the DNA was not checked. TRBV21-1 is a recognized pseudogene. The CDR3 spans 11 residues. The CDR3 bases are TGTGCCAGCACGCCGCGCAATGAGCAGTTCTTC. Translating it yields CASTPRNEQFF.